A single sample gave rise to the 8 T cell receptor beta chains below, sequenced in a study of blood T cell repertoires in COVID-19 (TCRdb year 2020). Library preparation used the immunoSEQ multiplex PCR assay. TCRdb holds this immuneACCESS table with in-frame rearrangements only. Some clones are missing; in checked studies, unresolved V genes explain under half, and the rest has no known cause. The sample records 140,000 to 150,000 clones, 80% to 90% of which are singletons. In total, the top ten clones hold about two fifths of the sample. Input material: peripheral blood. The receptors stem from a man between 45 and 60 years old who had recovered from COVID-19.

The chain links TRBV9 to TRBJ1-6, with D perhaps TRBD1 (5 bases). Trimming removed 0 bases at V and 8 bases at J, with 9 bases between. CDR1 and CDR2 (germline): SGDLS, YYNGEE. The CDR3 is 14 residues long. CDR3 residues: CASSVGTLHSPLHF. CDR3 nucleotide sequence: TGTGCCAGCAGCGTAGGGACATTACATTCACCCCTCCACTTT.

The chain carries TRBV29-1 and TRBJ1-1; D gene ambiguous. Deletions cut 6 bases from V and 1 base from J, with 15 bases between. The CDR3 length is 14 residues. Germline assignment: CDR1 SQVTM and CDR2 ANQGSEA. CDR3 in amino acids: CSVGGQTPNTEAFF. CDR3 nucleotides: TGCAGCGTGGGAGGCCAAACCCCGAACACTGAAGCTTTCTTT.

This chain uses TRBV6-5 with TRBJ1-1; possible D gene TRBD1, 5 bases. The V gene's germline CDR1 is MNHEY and CDR2 SVGAGI. The CDR3 length is 15 residues. The V gene lost 4 bases and the J gene lost 1 base, with 13 bases spanning the gap. In DNA form, the CDR3 reads TGTGCCAGCAGTTTGCCTACCACAGGGAACACTGAAGCTTTCTTT. This gives the protein CASSLPTTGNTEAFF.

This chain connects TRBV6-5 to TRBJ1-3; tentative D call: TRBD1 (5 bases). CDR3 length: 16 residues. V was clipped by 2 bases and J by 0 bases, with 11 bases between them. Germline V gene sequence: CDR1 MNHEY, CDR2 SVGAGI. CDR3: CASSYGQGPSGNTIYF. The CDR3 region has the DNA TGTGCCAGCAGTTACGGCCAGGGTCCCTCTGGAAACACCATATATTTT.

The chain has TRBV15 and TRBJ2-7, with 9 bases lining up with TRBD2. Germline CDR1 LNHNV, CDR2 YYDKDF (reference sequence). CDR3 length equals 19 residues. J was trimmed by 0 bases and V by 0 bases; bases with no gene match: 12. The DNA of the CDR3 is TGTGCCACCAGCAGAGATTATCCGTCAGCGGGGGGCAACTCCTACGAGCAGTACTTC. Its translation is CATSRDYPSAGGNSYEQYF.

V usage is TRBV7-2 and J usage is TRBJ1-4; 8 positions match TRBD1. The V gene's germline CDR1 is SGHTA and CDR2 FQGNSA. The V gene end was trimmed by 5 bases and the J gene end by 5 bases; junction bases not matched to a gene: 7. The CDR3 is 15 amino acids. CDR3 sequence reads: CASSTDRAGNEKLFF. The CDR3 nucleotides read TGTGCCAGCAGCACGGACAGGGCCGGGAATGAAAAACTGTTTTTT.

The chain joins TRBV4-3 to TRBJ2-1, with 7 bases fitting TRBD2. The germline CDR1 and CDR2 sequences are LGHNA and YSLEER. V shed 4 bases and J 3 bases; nucleotides not matched to a gene: 9. This CDR3 spans 16 amino acids. This CDR3 is CASSPLTSRGYNEQFF. CDR3 DNA: TGCGCCAGCAGCCCTTTGACTAGCCGGGGCTACAATGAGCAGTTCTTC.

CDR3 residues: CASSLEAGARKETQYF. The CDR3 bases are TGCGCCAGCAGCTTGGAAGCGGGGGCCAGAAAAGAGACCCAGTACTTC. The chain employs TRBV5-1 and TRBJ2-5; 8 nucleotides align to TRBD2. The V and J ends lost 0 bases and 3 bases, in that order; junction bases with no gene match: 7. Germline CDR1 reads SGHRS; CDR2 reads YFSETQ. The CDR3 contains 16 residues. Full variable domain (rest looked up from reference TRBV5-1 and TRBJ2-5): KAGVTQTPRYLIKTRGQQVTLSCSPISGHRSVSWYQQTPGQGLQFLFEYFSETQRNKGNFPGRFSGRQFSNSRSEMNVSTLELGDSALYLCASSLEAGARKETQYFGPGTRLLVL.